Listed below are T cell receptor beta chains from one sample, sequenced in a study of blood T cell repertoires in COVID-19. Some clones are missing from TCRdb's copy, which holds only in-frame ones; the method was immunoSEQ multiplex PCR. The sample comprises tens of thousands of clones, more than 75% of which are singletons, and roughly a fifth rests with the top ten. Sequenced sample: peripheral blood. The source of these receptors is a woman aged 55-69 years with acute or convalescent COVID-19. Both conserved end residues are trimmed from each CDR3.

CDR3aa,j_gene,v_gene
ASSGTSGGSYNEQF,TRBJ2-1,TRBV5-1
ASSGVYNEQF,TRBJ2-1,TRBV6-5
ASSSDSLGANVLT,TRBJ2-6,TRBV6-7
ASSSTGGAVTEAF,TRBJ1-1,TRBV13
ASSPVGTGFYGYT,TRBJ1-2,TRBV6-4
ASSSSPPYEQY,TRBJ2-7,TRBV5-1
SVESTVSYEQY,TRBJ2-7,TRBV29-1
ATSRVGTGVLNQPQH,TRBJ1-5,TRBV15
ASSASGSHNEQF,TRBJ2-1,TRBV7-7
ASSHPGEPQH,TRBJ1-5,TRBV3-1/TRBV3-2
ASSEAQLAASTDTQY,TRBJ2-3,TRBV6-1
ASSIGGKDTQY,TRBJ2-3,TRBV19
ASSLTGEGVYGYT,TRBJ1-2,TRBV2
ATSRARGSNQPQH,TRBJ1-5,TRBV15
ATAGGTGNQPQH,TRBJ1-5,TRBV24-1
ASSIALSGTQY,TRBJ2-5,TRBV19
ATRGRLGTNEKLF,TRBJ1-4,TRBV10-2
ASSTGVGNTIY,TRBJ1-3,TRBV19
ASSPRPGRGTLGEQY,TRBJ2-7,TRBV11-3
ASSIGSFQPQH,TRBJ1-5,TRBV19
ASSPGTTQETQY,TRBJ2-5,TRBV2
ASSLGGSTEAF,TRBJ1-1,TRBV5-5
ASHGLLTDTQY,TRBJ2-3,TRBV27
ASSWGTANYGYT,TRBJ1-2,TRBV9
ASSLRQGYEQY,TRBJ2-7,TRBV7-2
ASSLPGTGGNSPLH,TRBJ1-6,TRBV5-1
ASSRGTDATNEKLF,TRBJ1-4,TRBV5-4
ASSFKRGLQETQY,TRBJ2-5,TRBV5-4
ASSREETQY,TRBJ2-5,TRBV6-5
ASSLGPYYGYT,TRBJ1-2,TRBV5-1
ASSRTGDSNQPQH,TRBJ1-5,TRBV11-2
ASSAGTGSNQPQH,TRBJ1-5,TRBV9
AWSVLAGGYEQY,TRBJ2-7,TRBV30
SVGGFLRQGLSNQPQH,TRBJ1-5,TRBV29-1
ASSLEGGKGYQPQH,TRBJ1-5,TRBV7-8
ASSESGAAQPQH,TRBJ1-5,TRBV6-1
ASSYLGQGYEQF,TRBJ2-1,TRBV6-2/TRBV6-3
ATSDFATHRRDNEQF,TRBJ2-1,TRBV24-1
ASKNPGQRSKHAIY,TRBJ1-3,TRBV6-4
ASSQGGGGASVETQY,TRBJ2-5,TRBV3-1/TRBV3-2
SVVASGANVLT,TRBJ2-6,TRBV29-1
ASSPSSGGYQETQY,TRBJ2-5,TRBV7-2
ATSRGLGTGAYEQY,TRBJ2-7,TRBV15
ASSLGALGSEAF,TRBJ1-1,TRBV5-1
ASSNRGIKPGANVLT,TRBJ2-6,TRBV18
ASSIGSGQGYEQY,TRBJ2-7,TRBV19
AEKSGGYEQY,TRBJ2-7,TRBV30
ASSVGTINQPQH,TRBJ1-5,TRBV5-5
ASSIQGTDEQF,TRBJ2-1,TRBV19
ASSQQGPSGNTIY,TRBJ1-3,TRBV7-2
ASSWGDRKSGELF,TRBJ2-2,TRBV2
ASSVGGNYGYT,TRBJ1-2,TRBV9
ASSDGQSYEQY,TRBJ2-7,TRBV2
ASSYSRDRGFTGELF,TRBJ2-2,TRBV6-2/TRBV6-3
ASRSGNQPQH,TRBJ1-5,TRBV7-9